This T cell receptor beta chain came from a study of CD8 T cells in Susac syndrome. The authors sequenced TCR beta from blood CD8+ and CD4+ T cells. Germline CDR1 SQVTM, CDR2 ANQGSEA. CDR3 size: 13 residues. After removal of 8 bases from V and 5 bases from J, the junction contained 11 bases not matched to a gene. A quantity of 0.5 to 1 ug RNA underwent reverse transcription using random hexamers. TCRdb analysed the immunoSEQ multiplex PCR reads with MiXCR anew, one entry per CDR3 protein. The repertoire consists of 150,000 or so distinct CDR3 sequences, with roughly 93% occurring once and the leading ten covering around 0.13%.

What was sequenced was CD4+ T cells from PBMCs. The V call is TRBV29-1, the J call TRBJ2-5, with 7 positions matching TRBD2. The receptor was derived from a human donor in good health. The CDR3 here is CSLRPGGGETQYF. CDR3 nucleotides: TGCAGCCTTCGCCCGGGGGGAGGGGAGACCCAGTACTTC.